This T cell receptor (beta chain) comes out of a study of blood T cell repertoires in COVID-19. Study summary: Nucleic acid was either cDNA or gDNA, and it came from T cells, B-cell-depleted T cells, or PBMCs.

The authors' processing: It was from reference gene primer amplification that nucleated cell counts were estimated. Sequenced by immunoSEQ multiplex PCR; TCRdb stores in-frame clones only, minus some. That table is the source of V, J and clone size, and D and trimming were worked out from the DNA. This sample has roughly 150,000 clones, with about 83% found just once. The TCR originated in a woman aged 70 to 79 who had recovered from COVID-19. The sequenced material came from peripheral blood.

CDR3 protein: CASSEGTGGFEAFF. In DNA form, the CDR3 reads TGCGCCAGCAGCGAAGGGACAGGGGGCTTTGAAGCTTTCTTT. The chain couples TRBV5-1 to TRBJ1-1; 12 bases align to TRBD1. Trimming at V came to 4 bases and at J to 7 bases, leaving 5 bases not matched to a gene. The CDR3 has 14 residues. The germline gives CDR1 SGHRS, CDR2 YFSETQ.